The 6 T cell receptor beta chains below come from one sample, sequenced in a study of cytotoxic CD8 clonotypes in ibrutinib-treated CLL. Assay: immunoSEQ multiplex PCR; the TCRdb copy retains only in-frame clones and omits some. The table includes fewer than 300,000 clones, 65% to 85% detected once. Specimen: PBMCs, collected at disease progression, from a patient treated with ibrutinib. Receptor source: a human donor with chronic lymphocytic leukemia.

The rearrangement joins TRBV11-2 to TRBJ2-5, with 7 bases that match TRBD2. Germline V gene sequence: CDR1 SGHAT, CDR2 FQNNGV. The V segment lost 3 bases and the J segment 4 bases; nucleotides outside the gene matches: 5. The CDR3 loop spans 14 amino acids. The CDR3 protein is CASSFGGKAETQYF. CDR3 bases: TGTGCCAGCAGCTTCGGGGGGAAGGCAGAGACCCAGTACTTC.

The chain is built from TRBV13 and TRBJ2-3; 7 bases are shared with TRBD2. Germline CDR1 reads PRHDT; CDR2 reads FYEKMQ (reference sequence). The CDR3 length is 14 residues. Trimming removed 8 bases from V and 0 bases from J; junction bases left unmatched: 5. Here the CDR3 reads CASSSGSSTDTQYF. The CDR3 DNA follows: TGTGCCAGCTCTAGCGGATCTAGCACAGATACGCAGTATTTT.

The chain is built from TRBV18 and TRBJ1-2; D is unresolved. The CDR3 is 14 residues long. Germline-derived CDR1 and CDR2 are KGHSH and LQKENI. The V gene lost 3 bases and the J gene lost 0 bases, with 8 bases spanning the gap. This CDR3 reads CASSPASPNYGYTF. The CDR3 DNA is TGTGCCAGCTCACCGGCCAGTCCTAACTATGGCTACACCTTC.

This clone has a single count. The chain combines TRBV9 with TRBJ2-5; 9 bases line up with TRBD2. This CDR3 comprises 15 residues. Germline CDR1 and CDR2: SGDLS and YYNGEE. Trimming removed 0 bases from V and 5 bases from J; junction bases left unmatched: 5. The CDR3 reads CASSVVSGGGETQYF. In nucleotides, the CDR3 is TGTGCCAGCAGCGTAGTTAGCGGGGGCGGGGAGACCCAGTACTTC.

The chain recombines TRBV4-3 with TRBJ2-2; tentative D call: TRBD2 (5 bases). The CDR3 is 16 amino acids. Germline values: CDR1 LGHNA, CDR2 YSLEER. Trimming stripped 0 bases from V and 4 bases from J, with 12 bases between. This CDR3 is CASSQDLWRSTGELFF. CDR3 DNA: TGCGCCAGCAGCCAAGATCTATGGAGGTCCACCGGGGAGCTGTTTTTT.

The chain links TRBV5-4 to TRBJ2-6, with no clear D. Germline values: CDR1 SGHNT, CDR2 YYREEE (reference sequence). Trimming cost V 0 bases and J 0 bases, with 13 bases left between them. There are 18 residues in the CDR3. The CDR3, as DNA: TGTGCCAGCAGCTTGGCCGGCAGATTGAACTCTGGGGCCAACGTCCTGACTTTC. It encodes CASSLAGRLNSGANVLTF. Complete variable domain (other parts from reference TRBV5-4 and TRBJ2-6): ETGVTQSPTHLIKTRGQQVTLRCSSQSGHNTVSWYQQALGQGPQFIFQYYREEENGRGNFPPRFSGLQFPNYSSELNVNALELDDSALYLCASSLAGRLNSGANVLTFGAGSRLTVL.